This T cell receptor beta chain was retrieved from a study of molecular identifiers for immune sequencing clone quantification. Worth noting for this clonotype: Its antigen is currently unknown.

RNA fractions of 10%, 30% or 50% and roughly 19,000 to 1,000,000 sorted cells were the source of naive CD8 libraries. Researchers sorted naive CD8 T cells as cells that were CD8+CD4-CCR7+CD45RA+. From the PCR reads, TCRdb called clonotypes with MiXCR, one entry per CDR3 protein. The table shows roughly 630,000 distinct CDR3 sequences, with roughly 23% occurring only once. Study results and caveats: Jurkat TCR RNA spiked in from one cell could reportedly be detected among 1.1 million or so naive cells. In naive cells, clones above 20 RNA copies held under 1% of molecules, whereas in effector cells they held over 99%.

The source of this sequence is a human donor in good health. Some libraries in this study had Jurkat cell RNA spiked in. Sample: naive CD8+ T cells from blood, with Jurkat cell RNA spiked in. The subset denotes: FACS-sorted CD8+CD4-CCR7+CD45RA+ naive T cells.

The CDR3 protein is CAISEVDPYNSPLHF. DNA for the CDR3: TGTGCCATCAGTGAGGTCGACCCCTATAATTCACCCCTCCACTTT. The rearrangement joins TRBV10-3 to TRBJ1-6; D is unclear. The V end was cut by 2 bases, the J end by 2 bases, with 7 bases between. The CDR3 covers 15 residues. The germline V gene encodes CDR1 ENHRY and CDR2 SYGVKD.